These 5 T cell receptor beta chains originate from one sample sequenced in a study of beta chain features in type 1 diabetes. These receptors' targets are unknown. Notes on the study in general: People with Type 1 diabetes carried modestly yet significantly shorter TCRB CDR3s in all four CD4+ subsets.

All of the isolated RNA was reverse transcribed, so expressed TCRB transcripts were sequenced. Using immunoSEQ multiplex PCR, the repertoire was profiled, and TCRdb retains in-frame clones only, with some absent. The table includes some 240,000 clones, approximately 16% detected once. Sequencing was carried out using naive CD4+ T cells from blood. The receptors derive from a man between 25 and 39 years old with type 1 diabetes.

This clone was seen a few times. CDR3 DNA sequence: TGTGCCAGCAGCTTAGCCTTAGCGGGAGGGGCCAATGAGCAGTTCTTC. This gives the protein CASSLALAGGANEQFF. V gene TRBV7-2 combines with J gene TRBJ2-1; 11 bases match TRBD2. Trimming at V came to 0 bases and at J to 6 bases, leaving 4 bases not matched to a gene. This CDR3 region has 16 residues. Germline V gives CDR1 SGHTA, CDR2 FQGNSA.

This sequence joins TRBV7-2 and TRBJ1-4; 10 positions match TRBD1. Per germline, CDR1 SGHTA and CDR2 FQGNSA. V gave up 5 bases and J gave up 10 bases; unmatched junction bases: 7. The CDR3 runs 14 residues. For the CDR3, the DNA is TGTGCCAGCAGCCGCGGCCGGGACAGGGGAAAACTGTTTTTT. Protein: CASSRGRDRGKLFF.

As to this clone: Other DNA sequences in this specimen translate into the identical CDR3. V is TRBV7-9 and J is TRBJ2-3; the D is unclear. Trimming cost V 1 base and J 3 bases, with 2 bases left between them. Germline CDR1 reads SEHNR; CDR2 reads FQNEAQ (reference sequence). The CDR3 runs 12 residues. The CDR3 here is CASSLETDTQYF. In nucleotides, the CDR3 is TGTGCCAGCAGCTTAGAGACAGATACGCAGTATTTT.

This clone was seen more than once but under ten times. The rearrangement links TRBV7-2 to TRBJ2-5; perhaps TRBD2 as D (5 bases). This CDR3 has 13 residues. Germline CDR1 and CDR2: SGHTA and FQGNSA. V dropped 2 bases and J dropped 5 bases, with 9 bases sitting between them. The CDR3 loop reads CASSLRRFETQYF. The CDR3 coding sequence is TGTGCCAGCAGCTTAAGGAGGTTTGAGACCCAGTACTTC.

This clone was observed a handful of times. This sequence joins TRBV7-2 and TRBJ1-1; no reliable D call. The germline gives CDR1 SGHTA, CDR2 FQGNSA. V lost 3 bases, J lost 1 base, and 6 bases lay in between. The length of the CDR3 is 13 residues. CDR3 protein: CASSFDGNTEAFF. CDR3 in DNA: TGTGCCAGCAGCTTCGACGGGAACACTGAAGCTTTCTTT.